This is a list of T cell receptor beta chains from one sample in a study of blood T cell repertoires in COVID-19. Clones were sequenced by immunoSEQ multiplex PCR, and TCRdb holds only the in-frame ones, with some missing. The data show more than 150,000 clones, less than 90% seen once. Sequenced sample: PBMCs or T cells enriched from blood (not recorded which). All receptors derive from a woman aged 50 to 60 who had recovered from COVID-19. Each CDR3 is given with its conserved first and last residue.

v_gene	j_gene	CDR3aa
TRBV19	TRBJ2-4	CASSSTGTGSSPHKNIQYF
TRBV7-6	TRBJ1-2	CASSRGRIYGYTF
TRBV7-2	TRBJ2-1	CASRSRQGVEQFF
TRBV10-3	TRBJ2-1	CATMSGGPLSTYNEQFF
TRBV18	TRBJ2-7	CASSPETGGTYEQYF
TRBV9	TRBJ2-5	CASSVAGVAGAGIETQYF
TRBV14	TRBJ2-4	CASSQAVGGQTPKNIQYF
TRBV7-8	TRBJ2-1	CASSFRGQMYNEQFF
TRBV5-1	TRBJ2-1	CASSLSGNGNEQFF
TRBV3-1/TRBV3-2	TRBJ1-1	CASSQVPGRGTEAFF
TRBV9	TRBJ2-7	CASSVAGSGNEQYF